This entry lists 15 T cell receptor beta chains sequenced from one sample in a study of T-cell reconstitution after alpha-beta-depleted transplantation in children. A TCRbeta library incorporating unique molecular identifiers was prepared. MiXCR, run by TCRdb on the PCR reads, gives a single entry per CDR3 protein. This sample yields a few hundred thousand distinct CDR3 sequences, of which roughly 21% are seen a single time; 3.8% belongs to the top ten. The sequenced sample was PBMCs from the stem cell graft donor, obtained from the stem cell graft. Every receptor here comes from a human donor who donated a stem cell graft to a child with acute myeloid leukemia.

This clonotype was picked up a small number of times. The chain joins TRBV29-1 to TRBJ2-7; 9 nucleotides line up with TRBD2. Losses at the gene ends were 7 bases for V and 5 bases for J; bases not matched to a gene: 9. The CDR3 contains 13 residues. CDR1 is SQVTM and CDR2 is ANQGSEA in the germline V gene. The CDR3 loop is CSAQREAKNEQYF. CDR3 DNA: TGCAGCGCACAGCGGGAGGCTAAAAACGAGCAGTACTTC.

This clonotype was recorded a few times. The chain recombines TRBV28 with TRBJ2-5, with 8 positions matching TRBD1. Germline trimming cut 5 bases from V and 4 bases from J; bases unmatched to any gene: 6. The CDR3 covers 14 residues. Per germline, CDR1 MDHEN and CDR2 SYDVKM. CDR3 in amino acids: CASSTSGTGETQYF. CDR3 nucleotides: TGTGCCAGCAGTACATCCGGGACAGGAGAGACCCAGTACTTC.

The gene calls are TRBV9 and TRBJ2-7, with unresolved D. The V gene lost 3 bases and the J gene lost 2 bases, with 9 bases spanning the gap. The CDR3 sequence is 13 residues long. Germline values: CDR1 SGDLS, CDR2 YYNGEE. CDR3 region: CASSGGGPYEQYF. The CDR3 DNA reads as TGTGCCAGCAGCGGAGGTGGGCCCTACGAGCAGTACTTC.

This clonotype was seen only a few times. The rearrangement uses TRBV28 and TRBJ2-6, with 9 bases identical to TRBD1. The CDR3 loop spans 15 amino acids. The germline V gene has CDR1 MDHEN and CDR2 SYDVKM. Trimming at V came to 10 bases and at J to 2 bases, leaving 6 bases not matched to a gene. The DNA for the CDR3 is TGTGCCATCCACACAGGGGGCGCTGGGGCCAACGTCCTGACTTTC. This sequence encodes CAIHTGGAGANVLTF. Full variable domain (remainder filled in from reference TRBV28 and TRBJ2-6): DVKVTQSSRYLVKRTGEKVFLECVQDMDHENMFWYRQDPGLGLRLIYFSYDVKMKEKGDIPEGYSVSREKKERFSLILESASTNQTSMYLCAIHTGGAGANVLTFGAGSRLTVL.

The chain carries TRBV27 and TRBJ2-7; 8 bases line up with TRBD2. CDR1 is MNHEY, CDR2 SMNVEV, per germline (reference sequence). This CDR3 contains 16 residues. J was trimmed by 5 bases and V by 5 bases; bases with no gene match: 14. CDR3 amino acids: CASSLSRGRTYDEQYF. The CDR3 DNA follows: TGTGCCAGCAGTCTCTCTCGCGGGAGGACCTACGACGAGCAGTACTTC.

This CDR3 reads CASSRVGGAEQYF. The CDR3 DNA is TGTGCCAGCAGTAGAGTAGGTGGGGCCGAGCAGTACTTC. V gene TRBV28 combines with J gene TRBJ2-7; D is perhaps TRBD1 (5 bases). Per the germline V gene, CDR1 is MDHEN and CDR2 is SYDVKM. CDR3 length equals 13 residues. Deletions cut 5 bases from V and 6 bases from J, with 14 bases between. Combining the CDR3 with reference TRBV28 and TRBJ2-7 gives the whole variable domain DVKVTQSSRYLVKRTGEKVFLECVQDMDHENMFWYRQDPGLGLRLIYFSYDVKMKEKGDIPEGYSVSREKKERFSLILESASTNQTSMYLCASSRVGGAEQYFGPGTRLTVT.

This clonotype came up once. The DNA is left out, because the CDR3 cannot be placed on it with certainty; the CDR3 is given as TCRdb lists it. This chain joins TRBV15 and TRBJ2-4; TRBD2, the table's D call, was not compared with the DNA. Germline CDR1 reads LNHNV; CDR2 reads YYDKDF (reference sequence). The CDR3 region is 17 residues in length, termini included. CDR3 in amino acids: CATSRDSVWASGIGVYF.

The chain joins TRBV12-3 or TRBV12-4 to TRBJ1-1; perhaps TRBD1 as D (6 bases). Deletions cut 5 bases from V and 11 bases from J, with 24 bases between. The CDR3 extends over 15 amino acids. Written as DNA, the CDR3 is TGTGCCAGCAGTCCGAGAGTCGGGGGCCCTGCTCAGGCTTTCTTT. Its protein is CASSPRVGGPAQAFF.

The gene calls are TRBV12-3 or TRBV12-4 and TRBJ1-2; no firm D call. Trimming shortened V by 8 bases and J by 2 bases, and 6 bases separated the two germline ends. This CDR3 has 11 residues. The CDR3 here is CASALNYGYTF. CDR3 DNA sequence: TGTGCCAGCGCCCTCAACTATGGCTACACCTTC.

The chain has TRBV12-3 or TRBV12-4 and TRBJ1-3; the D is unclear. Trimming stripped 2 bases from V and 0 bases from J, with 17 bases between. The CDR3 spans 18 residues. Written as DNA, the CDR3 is TGTGCCAGCAGTTTACTAAGTGGGATCGCTCTCTCTGGAAACACCATATATTTT. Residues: CASSLLSGIALSGNTIYF.

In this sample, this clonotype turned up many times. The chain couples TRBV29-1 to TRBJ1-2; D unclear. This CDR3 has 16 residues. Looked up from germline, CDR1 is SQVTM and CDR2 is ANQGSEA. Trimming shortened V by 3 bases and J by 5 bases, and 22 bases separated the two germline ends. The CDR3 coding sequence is TGCAGCGTTGATATCGGCTCGGGTATCACCTTTTATGGCTACACCTTC. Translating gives CSVDIGSGITFYGYTF. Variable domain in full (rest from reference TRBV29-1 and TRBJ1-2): SAVISQKPSRDICQRGTSLTIQCQVDSQVTMMFWYRQQPGQSLTLIATANQGSEATYESGFVIDKFPISRPNLTFSTLTVSNMSPEDSSIYLCSVDIGSGITFYGYTFGSGTRLTVV.

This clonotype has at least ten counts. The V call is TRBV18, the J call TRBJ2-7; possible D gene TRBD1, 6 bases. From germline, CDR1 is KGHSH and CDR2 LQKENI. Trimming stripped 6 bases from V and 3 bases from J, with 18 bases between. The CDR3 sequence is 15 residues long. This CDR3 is CASSPDRNVLYEQYF. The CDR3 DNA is TGTGCCAGCTCCCCCGACAGGAATGTACTCTACGAGCAGTACTTC. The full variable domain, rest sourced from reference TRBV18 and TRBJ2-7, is NAGVMQNPRHLVRRRGQEARLRCSPMKGHSHVYWYRQLPEEGLKFMVYLQKENIIDESGMPKERFSAEFPKEGPSILRIQQVVRGDSAAYFCASSPDRNVLYEQYFGPGTRLTVT.

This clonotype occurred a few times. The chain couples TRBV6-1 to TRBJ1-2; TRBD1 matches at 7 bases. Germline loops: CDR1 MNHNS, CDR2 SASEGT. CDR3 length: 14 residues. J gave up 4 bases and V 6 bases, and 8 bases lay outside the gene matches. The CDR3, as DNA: TGTGCCAGCAGATCCGTGGACAGGTCCTATGGCTACACCTTC. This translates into CASRSVDRSYGYTF.

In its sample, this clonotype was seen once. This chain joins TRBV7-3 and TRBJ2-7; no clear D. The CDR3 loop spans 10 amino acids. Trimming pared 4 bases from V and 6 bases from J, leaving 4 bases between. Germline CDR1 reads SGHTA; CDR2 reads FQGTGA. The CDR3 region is CASSSVEQYF. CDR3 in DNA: TGTGCCAGCAGCTCCGTCGAGCAGTACTTC.

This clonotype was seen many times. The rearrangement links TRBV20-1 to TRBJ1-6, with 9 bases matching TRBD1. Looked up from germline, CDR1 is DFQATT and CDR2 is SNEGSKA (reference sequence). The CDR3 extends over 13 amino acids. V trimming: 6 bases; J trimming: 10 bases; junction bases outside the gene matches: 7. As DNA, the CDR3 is TGCAGTGCCTTCCGGACAGGGGACTCACCCCTCCACTTT. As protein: CSAFRTGDSPLHF.